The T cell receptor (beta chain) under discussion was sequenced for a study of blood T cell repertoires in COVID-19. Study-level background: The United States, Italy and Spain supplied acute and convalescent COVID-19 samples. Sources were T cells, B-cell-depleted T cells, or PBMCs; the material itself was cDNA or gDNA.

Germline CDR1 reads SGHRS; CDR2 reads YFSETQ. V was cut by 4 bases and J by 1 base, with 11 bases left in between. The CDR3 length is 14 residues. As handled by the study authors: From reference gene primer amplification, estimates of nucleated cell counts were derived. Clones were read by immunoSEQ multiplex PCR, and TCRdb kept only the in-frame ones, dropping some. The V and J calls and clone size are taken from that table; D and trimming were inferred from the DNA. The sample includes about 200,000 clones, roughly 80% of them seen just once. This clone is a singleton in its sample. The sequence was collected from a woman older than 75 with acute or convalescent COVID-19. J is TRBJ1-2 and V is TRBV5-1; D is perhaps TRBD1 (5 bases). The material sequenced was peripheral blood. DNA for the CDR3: TGCGCCAGCAGCACCCGACAGTTTAACTATGGCTACACCTTC. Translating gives CASSTRQFNYGYTF. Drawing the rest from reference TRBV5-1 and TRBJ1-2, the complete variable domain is KAGVTQTPRYLIKTRGQQVTLSCSPISGHRSVSWYQQTPGQGLQFLFEYFSETQRNKGNFPGRFSGRQFSNSRSEMNVSTLELGDSALYLCASSTRQFNYGYTFGSGTRLTVV.